Each of the 17 T cell receptor beta chains below was sequenced from the same sample in a study of CD8 T cells in ankylosing spondylitis. TCRdb recomputed calls from the 5' RACE reads with MiXCR, one row per CDR3 protein. The sample consists of thousands of distinct CDR3 sequences, about 2% of them appearing once. Sequencing was performed on blood, either unsorted or a sorted T cell fraction (not recorded which). These receptors all stem from a male donor with ankylosing spondylitis or in good health (not recorded which).

This clonotype was detected many times. The chain is built from TRBV9 and TRBJ2-2; 7 bases map to TRBD1. The trim removed 3 bases at V and 3 bases at J, leaving 8 bases unmatched. CDR1 and CDR2 from the germline V gene are SGDLS and YYNGEE. The CDR3 is 16 amino acids. The CDR3 region has the DNA TGTGCCAGCAGCGCCATCCGGACAGGCTACACCGGGGAGCTGTTTTTT. Residues: CASSAIRTGYTGELFF.

This clonotype has ten or more counts. The gene calls are TRBV9 and TRBJ2-7; 11 bases are a match to TRBD2. V lost 3 bases and J lost 6; bases outside the gene matches: 5. This CDR3 comprises 14 residues. Germline CDR1 is SGDLS and CDR2 is YYNGEE. The CDR3 DNA is TGTGCCAGCAGCGGTACTAGCGGGAGTTCCGAGCAGTACTTC. This sequence encodes CASSGTSGSSEQYF.

The V call is TRBV9, the J call TRBJ2-7; tentative D call: TRBD2 (5 bases). The germline V gene encodes CDR1 SGDLS and CDR2 YYNGEE. V was clipped by 4 bases and J by 3 bases, with 20 bases between them. The CDR3 runs to 16 residues. The CDR3 nucleotides read TGTGCCAGCAGCCCGGAGGCCGGCCAACCAAACTACGAGCAGTACTTC. Protein: CASSPEAGQPNYEQYF.

This clonotype came up many times. This rearrangement joins TRBV9 to TRBJ2-1; the D call may be TRBD1 or TRBD2 (6 bases each). The CDR3 is made up of 15 amino acids. Germline V CDR1 and CDR2: SGDLS, YYNGEE. The germline V and J ends were trimmed by 3 bases and 4 bases, with 14 bases remaining between them. CDR3 in DNA: TGTGCCAGCAGCGAGGGGGGACCCCCGTACAATGAGCAGTTCTTC. The encoded protein is CASSEGGPPYNEQFF.

V and J are TRBV9 and TRBJ2-7; 7 bases are a match to TRBD2. The CDR3 sequence is 14 residues long. J was trimmed by 3 bases and V by 6 bases; bases with no gene match: 9. Per the germline V gene, CDR1 is SGDLS and CDR2 is YYNGEE. The CDR3, as DNA: TGTGCCAGCACCCCCTTAGCGGGCCACTACGAGCAGTACTTC. The encoded protein is CASTPLAGHYEQYF.

This clonotype appeared a few times. The chain couples TRBV9 to TRBJ2-5, with 11 nucleotides matching TRBD2. From germline, CDR1 is SGDLS and CDR2 YYNGEE. V lost 3 bases to trimming and J lost 1 base; unmatched junction nucleotides: 8. CDR3 size: 17 residues. The chain's CDR3 is CASSALTSGRGQETQYF. CDR3 sequence (DNA): TGTGCCAGCAGCGCCCTCACTAGCGGGAGAGGCCAAGAGACCCAGTACTTC.

This clonotype was seen at least ten times. The chain couples TRBV9 to TRBJ2-7, with 7 bases fitting TRBD2. CDR1 and CDR2 (germline): SGDLS, YYNGEE. V lost 7 bases and J lost 3; bases outside the gene matches: 10. This CDR3 has 14 residues. The CDR3 sequence: CASAYSSGNYEQYF. Here the CDR3 DNA reads TGTGCCAGCGCATATTCTAGCGGAAACTACGAGCAGTACTTC.

This clonotype has a count of ten or more. The rearrangement joins TRBV9 to TRBJ2-7; 7 bases are shared with TRBD1. The trim removed 3 bases at V and 1 base at J, leaving 7 bases unmatched. Germline loops: CDR1 SGDLS, CDR2 YYNGEE. The CDR3 contains 15 residues. CDR3 protein: CASSAEGAESYEQYF. CDR3 bases: TGTGCCAGCAGCGCCGAGGGGGCAGAGTCCTACGAGCAGTACTTC.

At least ten counts were recorded for this clonotype. The rearrangement uses TRBV9 and TRBJ2-1; D is possibly TRBD2 (6 bases). The V end lost 0 bases, the J end lost 8 bases, and 9 bases lay between the germline ends. The CDR3 contains 13 residues. Germline V gene sequence: CDR1 SGDLS, CDR2 YYNGEE. The CDR3 region is CASSVAWGDEQFF. The CDR3 nucleotides read TGTGCCAGCAGCGTAGCTTGGGGGGATGAGCAGTTCTTC.

This clonotype was counted at least ten times. CDR3 nucleotides: TGTGCCAGCAGCCCCGGACAGGGGGGCTACGAGCAGTACTTC. Encoded protein: CASSPGQGGYEQYF. V and J are TRBV9 and TRBJ2-7; 10 positions match TRBD1. The CDR3 loop spans 14 amino acids. CDR1 is SGDLS and CDR2 is YYNGEE in the germline V gene. Germline trimming cut 4 bases from V and 3 bases from J; bases unmatched to any gene: 4.

There are many counts of this clonotype. The V and J genes are TRBV9 and TRBJ1-1; unclear D gene. Trimming stripped 0 bases from V and 3 bases from J, with 9 bases between. CDR3 length: 14 residues. The germline CDR1 and CDR2 sequences are SGDLS and YYNGEE. The CDR3 nucleotides read TGTGCCAGCAGCGTAGCCTTGGTTCACACTGAAGCTTTCTTT. This gives the protein CASSVALVHTEAFF. The full variable domain, rest sourced from reference TRBV9 and TRBJ1-1, is DSGVTQTPKHLITATGQRVTLRCSPRSGDLSVYWYQQSLDQGLQFLIQYYNGEERAKGNILERFSAQQFPDLHSELNLSSLELGDSALYFCASSVALVHTEAFFGQGTRLTVV.

This clonotype showed up many times. This chain joins TRBV9 and TRBJ1-5, with D unclear. V lost 4 bases to trimming and J lost 5 bases, with 16 bases between them. The CDR3 has 15 residues. Germline V gene lookup returns CDR1 SGDLS and CDR2 YYNGEE. The DNA for the CDR3 is TGTGCCAGCAGCAAAGAACCATCGATCGATCAGCCCCAGCATTTT. Its protein is CASSKEPSIDQPQHF.

This clonotype was recorded at least ten times. This sequence joins TRBV9 and TRBJ2-7, with D maybe TRBD1 (6 bases). In germline, CDR1 is SGDLS, CDR2 YYNGEE. There are 15 residues in the CDR3. Trimming stripped 0 bases from V and 2 bases from J, with 12 bases between. CDR3 bases: TGTGCCAGCAGCGTAGGTGTAACAGGGACCTACGAGCAGTACTTC. Its translation: CASSVGVTGTYEQYF.

This clonotype occurred once. The germline gene is not matched at one end of the junction; a read error may be the cause. V gene TRBV9 combines with J gene TRBJ2-1, with 10 bases lining up with TRBD2. This CDR3 is built from 15 residues. The germline V gene encodes CDR1 SGDLS and CDR2 YYNGEE. For the CDR3, the DNA is TGTTCCAGCAGCGTAGCTAGCGGGAGTCGGGATGAACAGTTCTTC. Its translation is CSSSVASGSRDEQFF.

This clonotype occurred many times. This chain joins TRBV9 and TRBJ2-2, with 13 bases fitting TRBD2. Germline values: CDR1 SGDLS, CDR2 YYNGEE. V shed 3 bases and J 5 bases; nucleotides not matched to a gene: 1. The CDR3 contains 15 residues. CDR3 bases: TGTGCCAGCAGCGCGACTAGCGGGAGGACCGGGGAGCTGTTTTTT. Protein product: CASSATSGRTGELFF.

By share of the sample, this clonotype is medium-sized. The CDR3 DNA follows: TGTGCCAGCAGCGTAGGGAGGGGGCTGACAGATACGCAGTATTTT. Protein product: CASSVGRGLTDTQYF. This chain connects TRBV9 to TRBJ2-3, with D tentatively TRBD1 (7 bases). CDR1 SGDLS and CDR2 YYNGEE come from the germline V gene. V was pared by 0 bases and J by 3 bases, with 11 bases between. This CDR3 is built from 15 residues.

This clonotype is judged medium-sized. The chain couples TRBV9 to TRBJ2-7, with D possibly matching TRBD1 (6 bases). CDR1 is SGDLS, CDR2 YYNGEE, per germline. V lost 0 bases to trimming and J lost 2 bases, with 9 bases between them. The CDR3 spans 14 residues. The CDR3: CASSVGTAPYEQYF. CDR3 in DNA: TGTGCCAGCAGCGTAGGGACAGCCCCCTACGAGCAGTACTTC.